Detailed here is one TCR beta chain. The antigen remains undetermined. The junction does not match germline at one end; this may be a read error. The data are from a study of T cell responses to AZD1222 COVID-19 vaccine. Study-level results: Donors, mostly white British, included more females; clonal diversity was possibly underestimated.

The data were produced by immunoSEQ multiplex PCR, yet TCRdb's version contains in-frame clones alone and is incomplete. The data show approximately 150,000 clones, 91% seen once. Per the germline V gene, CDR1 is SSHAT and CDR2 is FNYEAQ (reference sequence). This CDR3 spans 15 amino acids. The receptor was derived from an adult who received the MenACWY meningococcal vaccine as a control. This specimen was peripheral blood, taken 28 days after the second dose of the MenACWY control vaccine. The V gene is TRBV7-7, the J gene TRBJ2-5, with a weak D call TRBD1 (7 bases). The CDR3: CASSLGGGGQETQYF. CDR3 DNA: TGTGCTAGCAGCTTAGGGGGCGGAGGGCAAGAGACCCAGTACTTC.